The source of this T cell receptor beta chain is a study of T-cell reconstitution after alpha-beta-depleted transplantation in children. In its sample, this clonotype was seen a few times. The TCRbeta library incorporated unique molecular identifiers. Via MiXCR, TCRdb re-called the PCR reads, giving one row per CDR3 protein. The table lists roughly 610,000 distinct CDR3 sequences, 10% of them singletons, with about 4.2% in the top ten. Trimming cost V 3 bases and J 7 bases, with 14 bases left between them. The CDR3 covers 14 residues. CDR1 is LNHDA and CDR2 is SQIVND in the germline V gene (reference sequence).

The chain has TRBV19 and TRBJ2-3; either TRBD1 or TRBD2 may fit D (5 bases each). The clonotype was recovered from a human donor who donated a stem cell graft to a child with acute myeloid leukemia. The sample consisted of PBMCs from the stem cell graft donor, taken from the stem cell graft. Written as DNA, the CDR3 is TGTGCCAGTAGTATGGGACGGCTGAGGAATACGCAGTATTTT. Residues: CASSMGRLRNTQYF. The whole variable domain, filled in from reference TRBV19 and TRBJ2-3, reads DGGITQSPKYLFRKEGQNVTLSCEQNLNHDAMYWYRQDPGQGLRLIYYSQIVNDFQKGDIAEGYSVSREKKESFPLTVTSAQKNPTAFYLCASSMGRLRNTQYFGPGTRLTVL.